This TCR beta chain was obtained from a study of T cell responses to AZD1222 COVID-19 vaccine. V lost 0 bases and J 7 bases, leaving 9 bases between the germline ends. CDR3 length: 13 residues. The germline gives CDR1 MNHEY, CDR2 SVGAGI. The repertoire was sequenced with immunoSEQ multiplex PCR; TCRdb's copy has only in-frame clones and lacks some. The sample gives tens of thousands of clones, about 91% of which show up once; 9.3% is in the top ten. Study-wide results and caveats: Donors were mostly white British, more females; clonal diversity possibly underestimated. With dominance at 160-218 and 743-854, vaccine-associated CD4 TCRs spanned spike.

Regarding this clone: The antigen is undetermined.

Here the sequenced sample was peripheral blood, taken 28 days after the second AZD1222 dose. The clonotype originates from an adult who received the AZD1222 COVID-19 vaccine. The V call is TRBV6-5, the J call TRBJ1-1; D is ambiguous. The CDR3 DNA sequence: TGTGCCAGCAGTTACTCGTTGAGTGGTGAAGCTTTCTTT. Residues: CASSYSLSGEAFF.